The rows below give T cell receptor beta chains drawn from one sample of a study of T-cell reconstitution after alpha-beta-depleted transplantation in children. From the PCR reads, TCRdb called clonotypes with MiXCR, one entry per CDR3 protein. The sample contains under 450,000 distinct CDR3 sequences, 16% of which appear only once. The sample was PBMCs, mostly from graft donor cells, taken 360 days after TCRalphabeta/CD19-depleted stem cell transplant. The source of these receptors is a boy under two years old who had a stem cell transplant for Wiskott-Aldrich syndrome, so the T cells may come from the graft donor. Each CDR3 is given with its conserved first and last residue. D genes are given only for firm matches. Not all rows give a size; the values are once, few, many and, for expanded clones, a class.

v_gene,j_gene,d_gene,abundance,CDR3aa,CDR3nt
TRBV6-1,TRBJ1-1,-,-,CASRDGNTEAFF,TGTGCCAGCAGAGATGGGAACACTGAAGCTTTCTTT
TRBV7-8,TRBJ2-1,-,-,CASSLGWGSSYNEQFF,TGTGCCAGCAGCTTAGGGTGGGGAAGCTCCTACAATGAGCAGTTCTTC
TRBV5-1,TRBJ2-3,-,many,CASARGGRADTQYF,TGCGCCAGCGCCAGGGGGGGCCGCGCAGATACGCAGTATTTT
TRBV30,TRBJ2-5,TRBD1,few,CAWIGQGAIQETQYF,TGTGCCTGGATCGGACAGGGGGCGATCCAAGAGACCCAGTACTTC
TRBV4-1,TRBJ2-5,-,-,CASSQDAVAAPSQETQYF,TGCGCCAGCAGCCAAGATGCGGTAGCGGCCCCCTCCCAAGAGACCCAGTACTTC
TRBV20-1,TRBJ2-7,TRBD2,many,CSARNPAGVSYEQYF,TGCAGTGCTAGAAACCCAGCGGGGGTCTCCTACGAGCAGTACTTC
TRBV12-3/TRBV12-4,TRBJ2-4,-,-,CASSFFRSELFKNIQYF,TGTGCCAGCAGTTTCTTTCGGTCAGAATTATTTAAAAACATTCAGTACTTC
TRBV14,TRBJ2-7,TRBD2,-,CASSQEPSGSYEQYF,TGTGCCAGCAGCCAAGAGCCTAGCGGTTCCTACGAGCAGTACTTC
TRBV10-3,TRBJ2-7,-,-,CAISESRGPSGEQYF,TGTGCCATCAGTGAGTCGAGGGGACCATCCGGCGAGCAGTACTTC
TRBV11-2,TRBJ2-1,TRBD2,-,CASSLDLLAGGAYSYNEQFF,TGTGCCAGCAGCTTGGACCTACTAGCGGGAGGGGCATACTCCTACAATGAGCAGTTCTTC